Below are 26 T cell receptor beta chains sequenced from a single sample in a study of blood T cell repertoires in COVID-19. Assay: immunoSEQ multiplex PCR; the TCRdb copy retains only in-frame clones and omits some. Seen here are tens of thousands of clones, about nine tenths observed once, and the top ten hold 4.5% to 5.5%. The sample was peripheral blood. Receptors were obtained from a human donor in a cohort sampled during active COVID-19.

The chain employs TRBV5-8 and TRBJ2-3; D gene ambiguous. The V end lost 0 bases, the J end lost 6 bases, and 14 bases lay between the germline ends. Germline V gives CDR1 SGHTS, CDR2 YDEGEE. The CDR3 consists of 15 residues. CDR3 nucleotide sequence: TGTGCCAGCAGCTTGGCCGGCCTCCTCAGGGATACGCAGTATTTT. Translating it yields CASSLAGLLRDTQYF.

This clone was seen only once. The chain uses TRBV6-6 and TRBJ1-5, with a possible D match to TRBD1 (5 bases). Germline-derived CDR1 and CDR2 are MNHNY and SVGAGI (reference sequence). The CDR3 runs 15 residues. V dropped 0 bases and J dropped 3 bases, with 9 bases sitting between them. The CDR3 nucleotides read TGTGCCAGCAGTTACTCCGACAGACTCAATCAGCCCCAGCATTTT. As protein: CASSYSDRLNQPQHF.

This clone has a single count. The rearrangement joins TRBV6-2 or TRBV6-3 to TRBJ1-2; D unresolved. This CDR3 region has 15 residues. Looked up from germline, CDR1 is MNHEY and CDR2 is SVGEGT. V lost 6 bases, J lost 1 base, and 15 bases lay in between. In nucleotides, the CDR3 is TGTGCCAGCAGCTCCAACTATCAAATTAACTATGGCTACACCTTC. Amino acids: CASSSNYQINYGYTF.

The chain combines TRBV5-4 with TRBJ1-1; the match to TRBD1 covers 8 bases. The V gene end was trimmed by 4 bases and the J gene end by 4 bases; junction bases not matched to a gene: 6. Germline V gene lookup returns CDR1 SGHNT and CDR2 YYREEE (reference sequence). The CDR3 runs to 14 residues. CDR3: CASSPQGAVTEAFF. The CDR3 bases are TGTGCCAGCAGCCCGCAGGGGGCCGTCACTGAAGCTTTCTTT.

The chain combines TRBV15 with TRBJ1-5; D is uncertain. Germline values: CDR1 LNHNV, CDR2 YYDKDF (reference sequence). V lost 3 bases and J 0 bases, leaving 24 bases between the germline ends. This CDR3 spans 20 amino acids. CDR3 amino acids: CATSSFLSGGIRYSNQPQHF. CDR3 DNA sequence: TGTGCCACCAGCAGCTTCTTAAGTGGAGGGATTCGTTATAGCAATCAGCCCCAGCATTTT.

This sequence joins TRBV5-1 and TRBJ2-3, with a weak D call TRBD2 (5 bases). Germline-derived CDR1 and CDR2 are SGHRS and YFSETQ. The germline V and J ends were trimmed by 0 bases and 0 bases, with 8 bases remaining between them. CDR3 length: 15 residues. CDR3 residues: CASSLAAASTDTQYF. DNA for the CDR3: TGCGCCAGCAGCTTGGCAGCGGCCAGCACAGATACGCAGTATTTT.

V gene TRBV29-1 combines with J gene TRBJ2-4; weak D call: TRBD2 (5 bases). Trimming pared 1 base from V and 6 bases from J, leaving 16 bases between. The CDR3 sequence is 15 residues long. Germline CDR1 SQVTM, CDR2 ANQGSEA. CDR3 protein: CSVEGWSTGGNIQYF. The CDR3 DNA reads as TGCAGCGTTGAAGGATGGTCAACCGGAGGAAACATTCAGTACTTC.

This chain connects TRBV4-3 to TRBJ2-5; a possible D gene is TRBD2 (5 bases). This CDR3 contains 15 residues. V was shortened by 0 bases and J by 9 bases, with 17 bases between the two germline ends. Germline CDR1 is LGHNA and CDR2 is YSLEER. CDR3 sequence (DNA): TGCGCCAGCAGCCAAGATGCGTTAGTCTCGGGGTCCCAGTACTTC. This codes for CASSQDALVSGSQYF.

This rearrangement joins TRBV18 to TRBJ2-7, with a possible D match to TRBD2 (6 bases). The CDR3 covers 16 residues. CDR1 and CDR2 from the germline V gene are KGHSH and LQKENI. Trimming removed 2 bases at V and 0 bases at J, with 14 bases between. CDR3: CASSPSSAGPSYEQYF. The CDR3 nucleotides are TGTGCCAGCTCACCATCTTCTGCGGGGCCCTCCTACGAGCAGTACTTC.

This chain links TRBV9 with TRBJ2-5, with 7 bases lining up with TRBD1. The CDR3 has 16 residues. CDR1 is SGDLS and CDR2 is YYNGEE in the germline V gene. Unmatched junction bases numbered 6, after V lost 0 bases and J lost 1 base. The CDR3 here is CASSVEGQTFQETQYF. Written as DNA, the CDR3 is TGTGCCAGCAGCGTAGAGGGACAGACTTTCCAAGAGACCCAGTACTTC.

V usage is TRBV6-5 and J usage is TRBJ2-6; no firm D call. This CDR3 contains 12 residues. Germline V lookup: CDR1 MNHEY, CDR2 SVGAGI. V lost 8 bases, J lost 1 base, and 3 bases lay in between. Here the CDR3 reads CASRSGANVLTF. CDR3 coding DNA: TGTGCCAGCCGTTCTGGGGCCAACGTCCTGACTTTC.

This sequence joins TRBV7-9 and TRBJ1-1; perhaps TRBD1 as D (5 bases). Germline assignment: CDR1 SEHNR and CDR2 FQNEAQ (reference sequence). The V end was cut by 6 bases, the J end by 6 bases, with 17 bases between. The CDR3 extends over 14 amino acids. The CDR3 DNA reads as TGTGCCAGCAGGGGGGAGGGGCCGAAGGCTGAAGCTTTCTTT. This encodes CASRGEGPKAEAFF.

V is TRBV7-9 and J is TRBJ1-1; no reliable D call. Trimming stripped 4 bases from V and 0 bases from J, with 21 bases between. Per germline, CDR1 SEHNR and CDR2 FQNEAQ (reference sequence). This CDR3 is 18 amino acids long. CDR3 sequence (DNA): TGTGCCAGCAGCTCTCCCTCCCACGCGGGAGATATGAACACTGAAGCTTTCTTT. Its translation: CASSSPSHAGDMNTEAFF.

DNA for the CDR3: TGTGCCAGCAGTGCTCCTAGGGGAACAGCCCTAGATACGCAGTATTTT. Protein: CASSAPRGTALDTQYF. This chain uses TRBV28 with TRBJ2-3, with D possibly TRBD1 on 5 matching bases. The CDR3 spans 16 residues. V was pared by 5 bases and J by 5 bases, with 20 bases between. CDR1 and CDR2 from the germline V gene are MDHEN and SYDVKM.

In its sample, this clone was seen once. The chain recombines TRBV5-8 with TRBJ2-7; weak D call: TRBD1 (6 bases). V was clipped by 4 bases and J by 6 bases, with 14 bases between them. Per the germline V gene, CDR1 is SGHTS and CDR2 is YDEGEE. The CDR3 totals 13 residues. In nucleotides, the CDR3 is TGTGCCAGCAGCGTTATGGGGGCGAGCGAGCAGTACTTC. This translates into CASSVMGASEQYF.

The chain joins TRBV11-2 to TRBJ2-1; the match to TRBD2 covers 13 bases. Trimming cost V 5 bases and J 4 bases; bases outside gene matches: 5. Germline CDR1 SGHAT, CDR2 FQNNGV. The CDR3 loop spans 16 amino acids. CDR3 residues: CASSMGLAGRYNEQFF. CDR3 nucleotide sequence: TGTGCCAGCAGCATGGGACTAGCGGGAAGGTACAATGAGCAGTTCTTC.

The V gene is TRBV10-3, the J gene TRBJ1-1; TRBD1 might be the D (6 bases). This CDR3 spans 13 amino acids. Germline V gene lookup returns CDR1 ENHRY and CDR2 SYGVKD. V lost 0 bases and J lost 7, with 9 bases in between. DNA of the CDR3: TGTGCCATCAGTGAGTCCGAAGGGGGTGAAGCTTTCTTT. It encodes CAISESEGGEAFF.

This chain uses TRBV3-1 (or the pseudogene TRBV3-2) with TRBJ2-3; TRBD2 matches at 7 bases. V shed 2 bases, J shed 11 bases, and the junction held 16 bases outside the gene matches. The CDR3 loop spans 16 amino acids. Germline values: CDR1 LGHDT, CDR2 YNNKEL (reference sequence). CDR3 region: CASSQLLEIRERGQYF. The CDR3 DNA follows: TGTGCCAGCAGCCAACTTCTGGAGATTAGAGAGCGGGGGCAGTATTTT.

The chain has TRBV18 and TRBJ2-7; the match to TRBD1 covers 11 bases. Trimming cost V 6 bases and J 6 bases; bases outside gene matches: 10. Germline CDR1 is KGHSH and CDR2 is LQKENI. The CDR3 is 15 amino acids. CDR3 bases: TGTGCCAGCTCGGTCGGACAGGGGGCTGTTGGCGAGCAGTACTTC. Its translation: CASSVGQGAVGEQYF.

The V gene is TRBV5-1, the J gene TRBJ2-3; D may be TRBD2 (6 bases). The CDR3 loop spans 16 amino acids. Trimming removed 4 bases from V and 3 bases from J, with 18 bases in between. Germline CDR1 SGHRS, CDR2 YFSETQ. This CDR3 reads CASSQMAGGVTDTQYF. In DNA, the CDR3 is TGCGCCAGCAGCCAAATGGCGGGCGGGGTTACAGATACGCAGTATTTT.

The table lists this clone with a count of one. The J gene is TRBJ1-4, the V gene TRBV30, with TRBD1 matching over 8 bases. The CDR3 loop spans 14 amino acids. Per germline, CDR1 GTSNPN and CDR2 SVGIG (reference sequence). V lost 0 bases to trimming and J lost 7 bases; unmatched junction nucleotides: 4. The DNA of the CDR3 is TGTGCCTGGAGTGTACCACAGGGGGGTGAAAAACTGTTTTTT. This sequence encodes CAWSVPQGGEKLFF.

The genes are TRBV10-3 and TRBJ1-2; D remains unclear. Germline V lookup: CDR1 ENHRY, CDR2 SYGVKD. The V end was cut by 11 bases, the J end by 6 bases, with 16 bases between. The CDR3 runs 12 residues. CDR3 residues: CALRSYGDGYTF. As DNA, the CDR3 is TGTGCCCTCCGATCCTACGGTGATGGCTACACCTTC.

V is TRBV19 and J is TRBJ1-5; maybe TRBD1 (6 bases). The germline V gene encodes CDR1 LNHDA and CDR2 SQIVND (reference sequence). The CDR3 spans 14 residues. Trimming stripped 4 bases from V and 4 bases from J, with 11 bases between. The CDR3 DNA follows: TGTGCCAGTAGTAACGGGGGGCGGAATCAGCCCCAGCATTTT. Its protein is CASSNGGRNQPQHF.

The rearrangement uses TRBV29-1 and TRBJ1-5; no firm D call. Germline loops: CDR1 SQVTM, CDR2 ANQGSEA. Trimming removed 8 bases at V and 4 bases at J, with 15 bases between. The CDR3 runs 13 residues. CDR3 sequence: CSPCRSGNQPQHF. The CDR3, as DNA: TGCAGCCCCTGCAGGTCTGGAAATCAGCCCCAGCATTTT.

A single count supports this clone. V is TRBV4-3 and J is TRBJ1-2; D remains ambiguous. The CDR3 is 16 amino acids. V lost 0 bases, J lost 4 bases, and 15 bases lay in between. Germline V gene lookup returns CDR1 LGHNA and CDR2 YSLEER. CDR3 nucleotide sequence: TGCGCCAGCAGCCAAGAACGGGAATGGGGAGGCTATGGCTACACCTTC. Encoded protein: CASSQEREWGGYGYTF.

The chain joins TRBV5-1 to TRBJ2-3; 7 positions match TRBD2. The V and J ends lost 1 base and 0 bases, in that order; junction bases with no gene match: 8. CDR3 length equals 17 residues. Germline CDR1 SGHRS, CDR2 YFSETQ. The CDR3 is CASSLISGVSSTDTQYF. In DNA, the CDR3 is TGCGCCAGCAGCTTGATCAGCGGGGTCTCTAGCACAGATACGCAGTATTTT.